This TCR beta chain was captured in a study of T cell responses to AZD1222 COVID-19 vaccine. General study results and limits: It should be noted that donors were predominantly white British and more often female, and clonal diversity was possibly underestimated. The reported proportion of spike-specific TCRs targeting unmutated variant regions was nearly half.

The assay was immunoSEQ multiplex PCR, and TCRdb's table has in-frame clones only and misses some. The sample shows tens of thousands of clones, around 86% of them seen only once. V gave up 3 bases and J gave up 5 bases, with 2 bases separating them. The CDR3 loop spans 11 amino acids. CDR1 SEHNR and CDR2 FQNEAQ come from the germline V gene (reference sequence). Concerning this clone itself: The antigen is undetermined.

The specimen comprised peripheral blood, sampled on day 0 of AZD1222 vaccination. The genes are TRBV7-9 and TRBJ2-1; D is unclear. The receptor comes from an adult in good health. As DNA, the CDR3 is TGTGCCAGCAGCTTGGACAATGAGCAGTTCTTC. Its translation is CASSLDNEQFF.